A selection of T cell receptor beta chains follows, all from one sample in a study of cytomegalovirus exposure and HLA in healthy donors. The table came from immunoSEQ multiplex PCR; TCRdb's copy has only in-frame clones and leaves some out. This sample yields 90,000 to 140,000 clones, of which around 86% are seen a single time; approximately 7.2% belongs to the top ten. Sequenced input: PBMCs. These receptors all stem from a man in his thirties or forties in good health and CMV-seropositive. CDR3s include the opening cysteine and the closing phenylalanine or tryptophan. Each record gives: clone size, D gene, J gene, V gene, CDR3 DNA, CDR3 protein. D genes are given only for firm matches. Size is stated for part of the rows, as once, few or many counts, or as a class when the clone is expanded.

-	TRBD2	TRBJ2-2	TRBV4-1	TGCGCCAGCAGCCTAGATACCGGGGGGGCCGGGGAGCTGTTTTTT	CASSLDTGGAGELFF
-	TRBD1	TRBJ1-5	TRBV7-2	TGTGCCAGCAGCCAAGGACAGGGACGTCAGCCCCAGCATTTT	CASSQGQGRQPQHF
-	-	TRBJ1-4	TRBV7-2	TGTGCCAGCAGCTTAGGGCAGGTTGAAAAACTGTTTTTT	CASSLGQVEKLFF
few	TRBD1	TRBJ1-6	TRBV7-2	TGTGCCAGCAGCTGGGGGACAGGGGGCTATAATTCACCCCTCCACTTT	CASSWGTGGYNSPLHF
-	-	TRBJ2-7	TRBV21-1	TGTGCCAGCAGCAACTCACTCTACGAGCAGTACTTC	CASSNSLYEQYF
-	TRBD2	TRBJ2-5	TRBV9	TGTGCCAGCAGCGTAGAGGGAGGACTAGTAGAGACCCAGTACTTC	CASSVEGGLVETQYF
-	-	TRBJ1-2	TRBV2	TGTGCCAGCAGTGAAGCGAGGGCCCCCGTCTATGGCTACACCTTC	CASSEARAPVYGYTF
-	-	TRBJ2-7	TRBV11-3	TGTGCCAGCAGCTTTCGTGTCGGCTACGAGCAGTACTTC	CASSFRVGYEQYF
-	TRBD2	TRBJ2-7	TRBV4-1	TGCGCCAGCAGCCAAGATCTGTCTAGCGGTGTGCGCGAGCAGTACTTC	CASSQDLSSGVREQYF
-	TRBD1	TRBJ1-2	TRBV9	TGTGCCAGCAGCGTAGCTGCCCCGGGACAGGGTTTCGGCTACACCTTC	CASSVAAPGQGFGYTF
-	-	TRBJ1-1	TRBV4-2	TGTGCCAGCAGCCAAGATGCAGGGGAGAACACTGAAGCTTTCTTT	CASSQDAGENTEAFF
-	-	TRBJ1-1	TRBV4-2	TGTGCCAGCAGCCAACCAACGCCAGGGAACACTGAAGCTTTCTTT	CASSQPTPGNTEAFF
-	-	TRBJ2-5	TRBV7-6	TGTGCCAGCAGCCGGAGCCGGCAAGAGACCCAGTACTTC	CASSRSRQETQYF
-	TRBD1	TRBJ1-5	TRBV19	TGTGCCAGTAGTCCCTCAGGGGGGCCCCAGCATTTT	CASSPSGGPQHF
once	-	TRBJ1-1	TRBV30	TGTGCCTGGAGTGTTGCGCTGACTGAAGCTTTCTTT	CAWSVALTEAFF
-	TRBD1	TRBJ2-5	TRBV29-1	TGCAGCGCCCGAAGGGGGGGACAGGGGATGCGAGAGACCCAGTACTTC	CSARRGGQGMRETQYF
-	TRBD1	TRBJ1-2	TRBV18	TGTGCCAGCTCGCGGGGCCGACCCGGACAGGGAGCCTATGGCTACACCTTC	CASSRGRPGQGAYGYTF
-	TRBD2	TRBJ2-7	TRBV7-2	TGTGCCAGCAGCTTAATAGCGGGGGGTTCTGCCGAGCAGTACTTC	CASSLIAGGSAEQYF
once	TRBD2	TRBJ2-5	TRBV11-2	TGTGCCAGCAGCTTAGTAGTCGGGCGGGGGGGCCCTCGGGAGACCCAGTACTTC	CASSLVVGRGGPRETQYF
-	-	TRBJ1-2	TRBV28	TGTGCCAGCAGACTACAGGCGACACACGGCTACACCTTC	CASRLQATHGYTF
-	-	TRBJ2-7	TRBV4-2	TGTGCCAGCAGCCAAGATCAAGCGGTCTACGAGCAGTACTTC	CASSQDQAVYEQYF
-	TRBD1	TRBJ1-2	TRBV5-4	TGTGCCAGCAGCTCCGGGACAGGGGGAACCTATGGCTACACCTTC	CASSSGTGGTYGYTF
-	-	TRBJ1-1	TRBV6-5	TGTGCCAGCAGTTCACAGACTGAAGCTTTCTTT	CASSSQTEAFF
-	-	TRBJ1-1	TRBV4-2	TGTGCCAGCAGCCAAGTCCCCGGGACAAGGGCTTTCTTT	CASSQVPGTRAFF
few	-	TRBJ2-3	TRBV29-1	TGCAGCGTTGAAGAGAGGACTGTTGAAGGACGAGGTAGCACAGATACGCAGTATTTT	CSVEERTVEGRGSTDTQYF
-	TRBD2	TRBJ2-7	TRBV5-6	TGTGCCAGCAAAAGGGGAGGGGATCCTTTCTACGAGCAGTACTTC	CASKRGGDPFYEQYF
-	TRBD2	TRBJ2-5	TRBV5-1	TGCGCCAGCAGCTTGGGCGTCAGCCACGGGGGGGAGACCCAGTACTTC	CASSLGVSHGGETQYF
-	-	TRBJ1-4	TRBV18	TGTGCCAGCTCACCAAGCCCGGTTACAACTAATGAAAAACTGTTTTTT	CASSPSPVTTNEKLFF
once	-	TRBJ1-1	TRBV28	TGTGCCAGCAGTTTGGCCCAGGGTGAAGCTTTCTTT	CASSLAQGEAFF
few	TRBD1	TRBJ2-1	TRBV5-1	TGCGCCAGCAGCCCGGACAGGGGGGGGATTGAGCAGTTCTTC	CASSPDRGGIEQFF
-	-	TRBJ1-5	TRBV28	TGTGCCAGCAGGCCGGGTGGAGGAAGCAATCAGCCCCAGCATTTT	CASRPGGGSNQPQHF
-	-	TRBJ2-5	TRBV18	TGTGCCAGCTCACCCTCCGGGGAGACCCAGTACTTC	CASSPSGETQYF
-	TRBD1	TRBJ2-7	TRBV10-3	TGTGCCATCACCCCGGGACAGGGCTACGAGCAGTACTTC	CAITPGQGYEQYF
-	TRBD1	TRBJ1-2	TRBV19	TGTGCCAGTAGTATAGCTAAGACAGGGAACTATGGCTACACCTTC	CASSIAKTGNYGYTF
-	-	TRBJ1-6	TRBV25-1	TGTGCCAGCTGCACAGGGTATAATTCACCCCTCCACTTT	CASCTGYNSPLHF
-	TRBD1	TRBJ1-4	TRBV11-1	TGTGCCAGCAGCTTCGACAGGGACGCAACTAATGAAAAACTGTTTTTT	CASSFDRDATNEKLFF
-	-	TRBJ2-2	TRBV19	TGTGCCAGCGAACCTGGGCAGATCGCGAACACCGGGGAGCTGTTTTTT	CASEPGQIANTGELFF
-	TRBD2	TRBJ2-3	TRBV28	TGTGCCAGCAGAGCGACTAGCGTAGATACGCAGTATTTT	CASRATSVDTQYF
-	TRBD2	TRBJ2-3	TRBV2	TGTGCCAGCAGTGAAGAGGGCGGGGGGAGGACAGATACGCAGTATTTT	CASSEEGGGRTDTQYF
-	-	TRBJ2-1	TRBV7-2	TGTGCCAGCAGCCCCTTGGAGGCCTCCTACAATGAGCAGTTCTTC	CASSPLEASYNEQFF
once	-	TRBJ2-7	TRBV21-1	TGTGCCAGCAGCAAAGCCCCCCTTTACTACGAGCAGTACTTC	CASSKAPLYYEQYF
-	-	TRBJ1-2	TRBV5-8	TGTGCCAGCAGCTCTTGGGCAGGGGCTAACTATGGCTACACCTTC	CASSSWAGANYGYTF
-	-	TRBJ1-1	TRBV5-6	TGTGCCAGCAGCTTGGGGGGCGGACACGAAGCTTTCTTT	CASSLGGGHEAFF
-	TRBD1	TRBJ2-1	TRBV2	TGTGCCAGCAGCGACGGACAGGCGAGCTCCTACAATGAGCAGTTCTTC	CASSDGQASSYNEQFF
-	-	TRBJ1-1	TRBV6-5	TGTGCCAGCAGTTACTCGGATCCCAGGCAAGCTTTCTTT	CASSYSDPRQAFF
-	TRBD1	TRBJ2-7	TRBV7-9	TGTTCCAGCAGCTTGACTCCCCGAGACAGGGTGCCCGAGCAGTACTTC	CSSSLTPRDRVPEQYF
-	TRBD1	TRBJ1-1	TRBV19	TGTGCCAGTCGAAGACAGGGGATGGACACTGAAGCTTTCTTT	CASRRQGMDTEAFF
-	TRBD1	TRBJ1-4	TRBV14	TGTGCCAGCAGCCAATCAGGGGGAAATGAAAAACTGTTTTTT	CASSQSGGNEKLFF
-	-	TRBJ2-1	TRBV6-1	TGTGCCAGCGGAGGGGGGGTTCTCGAGCAGTTCTTC	CASGGGVLEQFF
-	-	TRBJ1-1	TRBV29-1	TGCAGCGTTGATGGGGCTAGGGAAGCTTTCTTT	CSVDGAREAFF
few	TRBD1	TRBJ1-2	TRBV2	TGTGCCAGCAGTGTGACAGGGGACTATGGCTACACCTTC	CASSVTGDYGYTF
-	TRBD2	TRBJ2-3	TRBV27	TGTGCCAGCACGGTCAGCGGGGGGATTACAGATACGCAGTATTTT	CASTVSGGITDTQYF
-	TRBD2	TRBJ2-1	TRBV4-1	TGCGCCAGCAGCCAGGGGGGGGGACTAGCGGAATATGAGCAGTTCTTC	CASSQGGGLAEYEQFF
-	TRBD1	TRBJ1-1	TRBV5-1	TGCGCCAGCAGCCCGGGACAGGGGGCCGCTGAAGCTTTCTTT	CASSPGQGAAEAFF